The T cell receptor beta chain described here comes from a study of blood T cell repertoires in COVID-19. As for the study in general: Samples of COVID-19 (acute and convalescent) were obtained from the United States, Italy and Spain. T cells, B-cell-depleted T cells, or PBMCs provided the cDNA or gDNA that served as material.

Seattle's enrolled individuals joined amid active infection and were then monitored longitudinally. This clone showed up just once. Clones were sequenced by immunoSEQ multiplex PCR, and TCRdb holds only the in-frame ones, with some missing. The data contain roughly 380,000 clones, approximately 90% of them singletons. CDR3 size: 14 residues. Trimming cost V 7 bases and J 13 bases; bases outside gene matches: 13. Germline V CDR1 and CDR2: SGHTA, FQGNSA. Input material: peripheral blood. This chain connects TRBV7-2 to TRBJ2-6, with 7 bases that match TRBD1. The TCR was taken from a woman in her 40s with COVID-19, enrolled during active disease. The CDR3 DNA reads as TGTGCCAGCACCGTCGGGACAGAAAAGGAAGTCCTGACTTTC. Translated, it gives CASTVGTEKEVLTF.